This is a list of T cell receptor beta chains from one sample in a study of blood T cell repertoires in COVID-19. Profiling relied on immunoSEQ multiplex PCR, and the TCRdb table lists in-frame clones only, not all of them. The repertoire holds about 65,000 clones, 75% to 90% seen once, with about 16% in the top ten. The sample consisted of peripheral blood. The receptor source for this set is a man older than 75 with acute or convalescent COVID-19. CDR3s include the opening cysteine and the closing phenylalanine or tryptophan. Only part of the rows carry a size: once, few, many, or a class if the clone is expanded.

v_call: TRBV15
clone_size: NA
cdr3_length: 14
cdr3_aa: CATSRGGSGNTIYF

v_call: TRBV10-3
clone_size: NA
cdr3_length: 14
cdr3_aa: CAISEKGANYGYTF

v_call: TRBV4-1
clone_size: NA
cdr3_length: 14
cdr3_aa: CASSQEAASRTQYF

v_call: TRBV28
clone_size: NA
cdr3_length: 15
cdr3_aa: CASSLFGGGKETQYF

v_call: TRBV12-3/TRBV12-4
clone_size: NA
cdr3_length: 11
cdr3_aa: CASREDTEAFF

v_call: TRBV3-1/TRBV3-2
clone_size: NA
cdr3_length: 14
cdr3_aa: CASSLGGDNYGYTF

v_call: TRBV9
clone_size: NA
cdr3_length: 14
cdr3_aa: CASSAYRGSGGYTF

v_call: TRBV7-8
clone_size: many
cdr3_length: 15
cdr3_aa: CASSSLTQGREKLFF

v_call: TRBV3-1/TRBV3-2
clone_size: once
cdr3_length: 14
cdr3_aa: CASSPGVSDTEAFF

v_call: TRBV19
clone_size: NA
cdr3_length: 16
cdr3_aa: CASSKPLGSGINEQFF

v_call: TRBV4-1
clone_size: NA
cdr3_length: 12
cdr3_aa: CASSPRGDTQYF

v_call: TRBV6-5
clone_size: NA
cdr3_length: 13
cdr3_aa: CATPTGARDIQYF

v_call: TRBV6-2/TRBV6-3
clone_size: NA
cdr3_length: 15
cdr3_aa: CASSFLGGQKTEAFF

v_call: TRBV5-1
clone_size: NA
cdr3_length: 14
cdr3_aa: CASSLRAGDDEQFF

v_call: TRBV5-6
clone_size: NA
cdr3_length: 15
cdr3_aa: CASSGQGSGANVLTF

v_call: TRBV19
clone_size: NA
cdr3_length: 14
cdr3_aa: CAIRDNIMNTEAFF

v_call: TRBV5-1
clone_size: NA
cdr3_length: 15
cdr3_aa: CASKERQGSGNTIYF

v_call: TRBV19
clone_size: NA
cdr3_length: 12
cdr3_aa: CAMTGAGNTIYF

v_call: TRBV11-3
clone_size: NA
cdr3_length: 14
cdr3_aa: CASSRTGGYNEQFF

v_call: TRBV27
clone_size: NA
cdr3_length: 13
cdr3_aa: CASRDSFNQPQHF

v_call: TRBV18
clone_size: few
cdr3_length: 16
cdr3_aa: CASSQSGTAVFETQYF

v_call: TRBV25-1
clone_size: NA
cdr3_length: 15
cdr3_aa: CASSQRGSHPYEQYF